A selection of T cell receptor beta chains follows, all from one sample in a study of blood T cell repertoires in COVID-19. The data were produced by immunoSEQ multiplex PCR, yet TCRdb's version contains in-frame clones alone and is incomplete. The sample yields about 300,000 clones, under 90% seen once. The sequencing sample was made of peripheral blood. The receptor set was obtained from a woman aged 25 to 39 with COVID-19, enrolled during active disease. Each CDR3 is given with its conserved first and last residue. A D gene is named only where the DNA matches it firmly. Only some rows state a clone size, as once, few, many or a class for expanded clones.

v_call: TRBV9
d_call: -
j_call: TRBJ1-2
clone_size: -
cdr3_aa: CASSVAPQGTDYGYTF
cdr3_nt: TGTGCCAGCAGCGTAGCCCCTCAGGGGACGGATTATGGCTACACCTTC

v_call: TRBV6-5
d_call: -
j_call: TRBJ1-3
clone_size: -
cdr3_aa: CASSRQSSGNTIYF
cdr3_nt: TGTGCCAGCAGCAGACAGAGCTCTGGAAACACCATATATTTT

v_call: TRBV28
d_call: -
j_call: TRBJ1-1
clone_size: -
cdr3_aa: CASSLTGRSTEAFF
cdr3_nt: TGTGCCAGCAGTCTCACAGGGCGGAGTACTGAAGCTTTCTTT

v_call: TRBV4-1
d_call: -
j_call: TRBJ1-2
clone_size: -
cdr3_aa: CASSLFWTANYGYTF
cdr3_nt: TGCGCCAGCAGCCTGTTCTGGACAGCTAACTATGGCTACACCTTC

v_call: TRBV28
d_call: -
j_call: TRBJ1-2
clone_size: -
cdr3_aa: CASSRRQANYGYTF
cdr3_nt: TGTGCCAGCAGTCGCCGACAGGCCAACTATGGCTACACCTTC

v_call: TRBV5-4
d_call: -
j_call: TRBJ2-1
clone_size: -
cdr3_aa: CASSLGGTLNEQFF
cdr3_nt: TGTGCCAGCAGCTTGGGTGGGACACTCAATGAGCAGTTCTTC

v_call: TRBV23-1
d_call: -
j_call: TRBJ1-5
clone_size: -
cdr3_aa: CASSQARGAYSNQPQHF
cdr3_nt: TGCGCCAGCAGTCAAGCCAGGGGCGCCTATAGCAATCAGCCCCAGCATTTT

v_call: TRBV6-5
d_call: -
j_call: TRBJ1-3
clone_size: once
cdr3_aa: CASKESSGNTIYF
cdr3_nt: TGTGCCAGCAAAGAGAGCTCTGGAAACACCATATATTTT

v_call: TRBV19
d_call: -
j_call: TRBJ1-1
clone_size: -
cdr3_aa: CASTSILLLNTEAFF
cdr3_nt: TGTGCCAGTACCTCGATTTTACTCCTTAACACTGAAGCTTTCTTT

v_call: TRBV3-1/TRBV3-2
d_call: -
j_call: TRBJ1-1
clone_size: -
cdr3_aa: CASSPTLSTEAFF
cdr3_nt: TGTGCCAGCAGCCCCACACTAAGCACTGAAGCTTTCTTT

v_call: TRBV19
d_call: -
j_call: TRBJ2-7
clone_size: once
cdr3_aa: CASSRSKDSSYEQYF
cdr3_nt: TGTGCCAGTAGTAGAAGTAAGGACAGCTCCTACGAGCAGTACTTC

v_call: TRBV7-9
d_call: -
j_call: TRBJ2-7
clone_size: -
cdr3_aa: CASSSARPGFYEQYF
cdr3_nt: TGTGCCAGCAGCTCAGCCCGCCCAGGCTTTTACGAGCAGTACTTC

v_call: TRBV2
d_call: -
j_call: TRBJ1-3
clone_size: -
cdr3_aa: CATQGVYSGNTIYF
cdr3_nt: TGTGCCACACAGGGAGTTTACTCTGGAAACACCATATATTTT

v_call: TRBV2
d_call: TRBD1
j_call: TRBJ1-2
clone_size: few
cdr3_aa: CASGTDYGYTF
cdr3_nt: TGTGCCAGTGGGACAGATTATGGCTACACCTTC

v_call: TRBV7-2
d_call: TRBD2
j_call: TRBJ2-7
clone_size: few
cdr3_aa: CASSSGGSGDYEQYF
cdr3_nt: TGTGCCAGCAGCTCCGGTGGTAGCGGGGACTACGAGCAGTACTTC

v_call: TRBV10-3
d_call: TRBD1
j_call: TRBJ1-1
clone_size: -
cdr3_aa: CATMDRAEAFF
cdr3_nt: TGTGCCACCATGGACAGGGCAGAAGCTTTCTTT

v_call: TRBV7-3
d_call: TRBD1
j_call: TRBJ2-3
clone_size: -
cdr3_aa: CASSSQGWADTQYF
cdr3_nt: TGTGCCAGCAGCTCACAGGGGTGGGCAGATACGCAGTATTTT

v_call: TRBV5-4
d_call: TRBD1
j_call: TRBJ2-5
clone_size: -
cdr3_aa: CASSLMTGGSGETQYF
cdr3_nt: TGTGCCAGCAGCTTAATGACAGGGGGCTCAGGAGAGACCCAGTACTTC

v_call: TRBV29-1
d_call: TRBD1
j_call: TRBJ2-7
clone_size: -
cdr3_aa: CSVEGLQGEATYEQYF
cdr3_nt: TGCAGCGTTGAAGGCTTACAGGGGGAGGCTACCTACGAGCAGTACTTC

v_call: TRBV27
d_call: -
j_call: TRBJ1-5
clone_size: once
cdr3_aa: CASSSLRGQPQHF
cdr3_nt: TGTGCCAGCAGTTCCCTCCGCGGTCAGCCCCAGCATTTT

v_call: TRBV2
d_call: TRBD1
j_call: TRBJ1-4
clone_size: -
cdr3_aa: CASSVNTGGAEKLFF
cdr3_nt: TGTGCCAGCAGTGTGAATACAGGGGGGGCTGAAAAACTGTTTTTT

v_call: TRBV9
d_call: -
j_call: TRBJ1-3
clone_size: -
cdr3_aa: CASSVGAASGNTIYF
cdr3_nt: TGTGCCAGCAGCGTTGGGGCTGCCTCTGGAAACACCATATATTTT

v_call: TRBV5-1
d_call: -
j_call: TRBJ2-3
clone_size: -
cdr3_aa: CAGRQEFSTDTQYF
cdr3_nt: TGCGCCGGAAGACAGGAGTTTAGCACAGATACGCAGTATTTT

v_call: TRBV3-1/TRBV3-2
d_call: -
j_call: TRBJ1-1
clone_size: -
cdr3_aa: CASSQDLNTEAFF
cdr3_nt: TGTGCCAGCAGCCAAGATCTAAACACTGAAGCTTTCTTT

v_call: TRBV5-1
d_call: TRBD2
j_call: TRBJ2-2
clone_size: -
cdr3_aa: CASRPSGANTGELFF
cdr3_nt: TGCGCCAGCAGACCTAGCGGGGCGAACACCGGGGAGCTGTTTTTT

v_call: TRBV29-1
d_call: TRBD1
j_call: TRBJ1-1
clone_size: few
cdr3_aa: CSVEVQGAKTEAFF
cdr3_nt: TGCAGCGTTGAAGTACAGGGGGCAAAGACTGAAGCTTTCTTT

v_call: TRBV6-5
d_call: TRBD1
j_call: TRBJ1-5
clone_size: -
cdr3_aa: CASSLTGDQPQHF
cdr3_nt: TGTGCCAGCAGTCTTACAGGGGATCAGCCCCAGCATTTT

v_call: TRBV9
d_call: TRBD1
j_call: TRBJ1-6
clone_size: -
cdr3_aa: CASSETTGFGSPLHF
cdr3_nt: TGTGCCAGCAGCGAAACGACAGGGTTCGGGTCACCCCTCCACTTT

v_call: TRBV19
d_call: -
j_call: TRBJ2-7
clone_size: -
cdr3_aa: CASSSQGSYEQYF
cdr3_nt: TGTGCCAGTAGTTCGCAGGGTTCCTACGAGCAGTACTTC

v_call: TRBV30
d_call: TRBD2
j_call: TRBJ2-7
clone_size: -
cdr3_aa: CAWSVRGVEQYF
cdr3_nt: TGTGCCTGGAGTGTCCGGGGGGTCGAGCAGTACTTC

v_call: TRBV29-1
d_call: TRBD1
j_call: TRBJ1-1
clone_size: -
cdr3_aa: CSAVQGRIEAFF
cdr3_nt: TGCAGCGCCGTACAGGGGCGGATTGAAGCTTTCTTT

v_call: TRBV2
d_call: TRBD1
j_call: TRBJ1-2
clone_size: -
cdr3_aa: CASSRGTAGNYGYTF
cdr3_nt: TGTGCCAGCAGCCGAGGGACAGCCGGTAACTATGGCTACACCTTC

v_call: TRBV3-1/TRBV3-2
d_call: -
j_call: TRBJ1-2
clone_size: once
cdr3_aa: CASSQDLGGGGYTF
cdr3_nt: TGTGCCAGCAGCCAAGATCTGGGGGGAGGAGGCTACACCTTC

v_call: TRBV6-2/TRBV6-3
d_call: -
j_call: TRBJ2-5
clone_size: few
cdr3_aa: CASSYRETQYF
cdr3_nt: TGTGCCAGCAGTTACCGGGAGACCCAGTACTTC

v_call: TRBV9
d_call: -
j_call: TRBJ2-1
clone_size: -
cdr3_aa: CAGSAQRNEQFF
cdr3_nt: TGTGCCGGCAGCGCCCAGAGGAATGAGCAGTTCTTC

v_call: TRBV7-8
d_call: -
j_call: TRBJ2-3
clone_size: -
cdr3_aa: CASSQPGTQSLPDTQYF
cdr3_nt: TGTGCCAGCAGCCAACCCGGGACTCAATCCTTACCAGATACGCAGTATTTT

v_call: TRBV29-1
d_call: -
j_call: TRBJ1-1
clone_size: -
cdr3_aa: CSVEKTAGLNTEAFF
cdr3_nt: TGCAGCGTTGAAAAGACCGCGGGCCTGAACACTGAAGCTTTCTTT

v_call: TRBV6-6
d_call: TRBD2
j_call: TRBJ2-1
clone_size: -
cdr3_aa: CASSYPAGGIQGEQFF
cdr3_nt: TGTGCCAGCAGTTATCCAGCGGGGGGAATACAGGGTGAGCAGTTCTTC

v_call: TRBV7-2
d_call: TRBD2
j_call: TRBJ2-7
clone_size: -
cdr3_aa: CASSLALAGGPNEQYF
cdr3_nt: TGTGCCAGCAGCTTAGCCCTAGCGGGGGGGCCCAACGAGCAGTACTTC

v_call: TRBV6-2/TRBV6-3
d_call: -
j_call: TRBJ2-4
clone_size: -
cdr3_aa: CASSSLRAKNIQYF
cdr3_nt: TGTGCCAGCAGTTCCCTCCGAGCCAAAAACATTCAGTACTTC

v_call: TRBV2
d_call: TRBD1
j_call: TRBJ1-2
clone_size: -
cdr3_aa: CASTQGGTNYGYTF
cdr3_nt: TGTGCCAGCACCCAGGGGGGAACTAACTATGGCTACACCTTC

v_call: TRBV24-1
d_call: -
j_call: TRBJ1-5
clone_size: -
cdr3_aa: CATSDPGQPQHF
cdr3_nt: TGTGCCACCAGTGATCCGGGACAGCCCCAGCATTTT

v_call: TRBV19
d_call: TRBD1
j_call: TRBJ1-4
clone_size: once
cdr3_aa: CASSIPVGQNNEKLFF
cdr3_nt: TGTGCCAGTAGTATACCCGTGGGACAGAACAATGAAAAACTGTTTTTT

v_call: TRBV19
d_call: -
j_call: TRBJ1-5
clone_size: once
cdr3_aa: CASSISAGESQPQHF
cdr3_nt: TGTGCCAGTAGTATAAGTGCAGGGGAGAGTCAGCCCCAGCATTTT

v_call: TRBV2
d_call: TRBD1
j_call: TRBJ1-1
clone_size: once
cdr3_aa: CASSERGRRGTEAFF
cdr3_nt: TGTGCCAGCAGTGAGAGGGGGCGAAGGGGCACTGAAGCTTTCTTT

v_call: TRBV5-6
d_call: TRBD1
j_call: TRBJ1-2
clone_size: -
cdr3_aa: CASSLVGQRFDYGYTF
cdr3_nt: TGTGCCAGCAGCTTGGTGGGACAGCGATTCGACTATGGCTACACCTTC